The sequence of this TCR beta chain was determined in a study of cytomegalovirus exposure and HLA in healthy donors. 13 Jbeta primers and 60 Vbeta primers were used for the PCR. TCRdb's copy holds only in-frame clones and misses some; the assay was immunoSEQ multiplex PCR. Among fewer than 130,000 clones listed, 55% to 65% were seen once. General observations from the study: Reports described diagnosis of cytomegalovirus status by the classifier as highly specific and sensitive. Researchers reported in a later analysis that common viral pathogens appeared linked to several top clusters. A missense DCLRE1C variant was associated with V- and J-gene trimming of TCR beta chains in a later analysis, and an independent cohort replicated the association. Data from an earlier analysis indicated that most TCR beta V segments were productive either about 87% or about 30% of the time.

On this clone itself: The antigen is undetermined.

This CDR3 is built from 15 residues. Trimming cost V 2 bases and J 5 bases; bases outside gene matches: 7. CDR1 is LNHDA and CDR2 is SQIVND in the germline V gene (reference sequence). The chain carries TRBV19 and TRBJ2-5; 8 bases map to TRBD2. The receptor was derived from a man aged 25-45 years in good health and CMV-seropositive. Sequenced material: PBMCs. In DNA form, the CDR3 reads TGTGCCAGTAGTATAACGGGGGGGTTCGGGGAGACCCAGTACTTC. It encodes CASSITGGFGETQYF.